This section outlines one T cell receptor (beta chain) sequence together with its context. Its specificity is not known. The germline CDR1 and CDR2 sequences are SGHRS and YFSETQ. With 5 bases clipped from V and 7 bases from J, the junction kept 6 bases outside the gene matches. The CDR3 is 14 amino acids. The data were obtained in a study of beta chain features in type 1 diabetes. Every bit of the isolated RNA underwent reverse transcription, so sequencing read expressed TCRB transcripts. There were approximately 3.5 million reads on average in the naive, central memory and regulatory T cell samples. Measured with immunoSEQ multiplex PCR; TCRdb has only the in-frame clones, and not every one. This table holds 600,000 to 700,000 clones, around an eighth found once. Study-wide points: Patients with Type 1 diabetes showed moderately but significantly shorter TCRB CDR3s in all four CD4+ subsets.

The rearrangement joins TRBV5-1 to TRBJ2-1; 10 nucleotides align to TRBD2. The specimen was naive CD4+ T cells from blood. This clonotype originated in a man aged 18 to 30 with type 1 diabetes. In DNA form, the CDR3 reads TGCGCCAGCAGTGGTATACTAGCGGGGAATGAGCAGTTCTTC. This codes for CASSGILAGNEQFF.